These 13 T cell receptor beta chains were all obtained from the same sample, sequenced in a study of cytomegalovirus exposure and HLA in healthy donors. Vbeta (60) and Jbeta (13) primers were used in the PCR. Repertoires were generated with immunoSEQ multiplex PCR, while TCRdb's copy carries only in-frame clones and drops some. The sample carries 150,000 to 200,000 clones, 60% to 85% recorded once. Sequenced sample: PBMCs. Receptors were obtained from a woman aged 40 to 55 in good health and CMV-seronegative.

The gene calls are TRBV4-3 and TRBJ1-1; 9 bases align to TRBD1. Trimming took 2 bases from V and 10 from J; bases not matched to a gene: 8. The CDR3 has 14 amino acids. Looked up from germline, CDR1 is LGHNA and CDR2 is YSLEER. The CDR3 sequence is CASSQTRTGEAAFF. CDR3 nucleotide sequence: TGCGCCAGCAGCCAAACTCGGACAGGGGAGGCAGCTTTCTTT.

This clone was detected a few times. The V gene is TRBV29-1, the J gene TRBJ1-2; no clear D. The germline V gene has CDR1 SQVTM and CDR2 ANQGSEA. The CDR3 totals 12 residues. The V and J ends lost 3 bases and 5 bases respectively, with 10 bases between them. CDR3 sequence (DNA): TGCAGCGTTGAGAGGGTGGGGTATGGCTACACCTTC. It yields the protein CSVERVGYGYTF. The variable domain in full, completed from reference TRBV29-1 and TRBJ1-2, reads SAVISQKPSRDICQRGTSLTIQCQVDSQVTMMFWYRQQPGQSLTLIATANQGSEATYESGFVIDKFPISRPNLTFSTLTVSNMSPEDSSIYLCSVERVGYGYTFGSGTRLTVV.

The V gene is TRBV27, the J gene TRBJ2-7, with 7 bases identical to TRBD2. This CDR3 has 14 residues. Germline trimming cut 5 bases from V and 0 bases from J; bases unmatched to any gene: 4. Germline V gives CDR1 MNHEY, CDR2 SMNVEV (reference sequence). CDR3 sequence reads: CASSTTSVSYEQYF. The CDR3 DNA is TGTGCCAGCAGTACCACTAGCGTCTCCTACGAGCAGTACTTC.

The table lists this clone with a few counts. The chain employs TRBV30 and TRBJ1-2, with D uncertain. The CDR3 runs to 14 residues. From germline, CDR1 is GTSNPN and CDR2 SVGIG (reference sequence). The germline V and J ends were trimmed by 2 bases and 0 bases, with 10 bases remaining between them. CDR3 DNA: TGTGCCTGGAGTAAGCGTAGAACTAACTATGGCTACACCTTC. Residues: CAWSKRRTNYGYTF.

This clone has only one observation. The chain combines TRBV9 with TRBJ2-1, with 8 bases lining up with TRBD2. CDR1 is SGDLS and CDR2 is YYNGEE in the germline V gene. After removal of 1 base from V and 7 bases from J, the junction contained 7 bases not matched to a gene. The CDR3 is made up of 15 amino acids. The CDR3 region is CASSVITGGVNEQFF. CDR3 coding DNA: TGTGCCAGCAGCGTAATCACGGGAGGGGTGAATGAGCAGTTCTTC.

In DNA form, the CDR3 reads TGTGCCAGCAGTGATGGAGGTAGCGGAAAATACGAGCAGTACGTC. It translates to CASSDGGSGKYEQYV. The chain joins TRBV6-1 to TRBJ2-7; D perhaps matches TRBD2 (6 bases). Germline V gene lookup returns CDR1 MNHNS and CDR2 SASEGT. V lost 3 bases, J lost 4 bases, and 16 bases lay in between. The CDR3 runs to 15 residues.

This clone has only a few counts. CDR3 sequence (DNA): TGTGCCAGCAGCTTTGACAGTTCCTACAATGAGCAGTTCTTC. It yields the protein CASSFDSSYNEQFF. The chain combines TRBV7-2 with TRBJ2-1; D is possibly TRBD1 (5 bases). Trimming shortened V by 3 bases and J by 1 base, and 7 bases separated the two germline ends. This CDR3 is built from 14 residues. CDR1 is SGHTA and CDR2 is FQGNSA in the germline V gene.

The V and J genes are TRBV6-6 and TRBJ1-1, with TRBD1 as a possible D gene (5 bases). The CDR3 consists of 15 residues. V shed 0 bases and J shed 4 bases, with 12 bases lying between them. CDR1 MNHNY and CDR2 SVGAGI come from the germline V gene (reference sequence). The CDR3 here is CASSYSAQGLTEAFF. The CDR3 DNA sequence: TGTGCCAGCAGTTACTCCGCCCAGGGTCTCACTGAAGCTTTCTTT.

This clone appeared once. The rearrangement joins TRBV5-4 to TRBJ2-1; 12 bases are a match to TRBD2. Looked up from germline, CDR1 is SGHNT and CDR2 is YYREEE (reference sequence). This CDR3 comprises 17 residues. Losses at the gene ends were 9 bases for V and 6 bases for J; bases not matched to a gene: 16. CDR3 sequence reads: CATGPGGLAGGINEQFF. For the CDR3, the DNA is TGTGCCACCGGCCCTGGAGGTCTAGCGGGAGGGATCAATGAGCAGTTCTTC.

The chain links TRBV19 to TRBJ1-2, with D possibly being TRBD1 (6 bases). The ends were cut back, 10 bases at V and 2 bases at J, with 17 bases in the middle. Germline V gene lookup returns CDR1 LNHDA and CDR2 SQIVND (reference sequence). The CDR3 contains 14 residues. The CDR3 loop is CATSTGFLNYGYTF. CDR3 nucleotide sequence: TGTGCCACGTCAACAGGGTTTCTGAACTATGGCTACACCTTC.

The chain combines TRBV4-2 with TRBJ1-4; weak D call: TRBD1 (6 bases). The germline gives CDR1 LGHNA, CDR2 YNFKEQ. The germline V and J ends were trimmed by 3 bases and 7 bases, with 12 bases remaining between them. This CDR3 has 14 amino acids. CDR3 bases: TGTGCCAGCAGCCAGGGGGGGCGAGGTGAAAAACTGTTTTTT. Its protein is CASSQGGRGEKLFF.

This chain connects TRBV6-5 to TRBJ1-5; D remains ambiguous. Trimming pared 6 bases from V and 7 bases from J, leaving 13 bases between. From germline, CDR1 is MNHEY and CDR2 SVGAGI. The CDR3 runs to 13 residues. The CDR3 protein is CASSPTRVQPQHF. The CDR3 DNA reads as TGTGCCAGCAGCCCAACCCGGGTGCAGCCCCAGCATTTT.

The chain joins TRBV6-1 to TRBJ2-3; 7 positions match TRBD2. J lost 4 bases, V lost 2 bases, and 6 bases had no gene match. CDR1 and CDR2 from the germline V gene are MNHNS and SASEGT. The CDR3 has 15 amino acids. The CDR3 spells CASSELRESPDTQYF. CDR3 coding DNA: TGTGCCAGCAGTGAATTGCGGGAGTCCCCAGATACGCAGTATTTT.